Sequencing of this TCR beta chain was carried out in a study of T cell responses to AZD1222 COVID-19 vaccine. The germline V gene encodes CDR1 MDHEN and CDR2 SYDVKM. This CDR3 comprises 15 residues. V lost 6 bases and J lost 5; bases outside the gene matches: 9. The assay was immunoSEQ multiplex PCR, and TCRdb's table has in-frame clones only and misses some. In the table there are some 110,000 clones, roughly four fifths of which are singletons. The chain is built from TRBV28 and TRBJ2-7, with TRBD2 identical over 11 bases. The sample here was peripheral blood, taken on day 0 of AZD1222 vaccination. The sequence came from an adult in good health. The DNA for the CDR3 is TGTGCCAGCAGAACTAGCGGGAGCCCTCGGGACGAGCAGTACTTC. Its translation is CASRTSGSPRDEQYF.